This T cell receptor beta chain was captured by sequencing in a study of Graves' ophthalmopathy and Graves' hyperthyroidism. General observations from the study: Blood samples also showed most expanded thyroid clonotypes exceeding 0.001 frequency. Its predictions of ophthalmopathy progression gave the model roughly 71% sensitivity and 72% to 85% specificity.

V was shortened by 5 bases and J by 0 bases, with 10 bases between the two germline ends. The CDR3 covers 14 residues. Looked up from germline, CDR1 is SNHLY and CDR2 is FYNNEI. Transcripts of RNA were the source for amplifying TCR beta CDR3 regions. Second-round multiplex PCR came after a first-round RT-PCR that employed HTBI primers. TCRdb re-called the multiplex PCR reads with MiXCR, one entry per CDR3 protein. Of more than 300,000 distinct CDR3 sequences listed, 15% were seen once; the top ten hold roughly 7%. The authors diagnosed from clinical symptoms, serum thyroxine, TRAb, thyroid ultrasound and orbital computed tomography. In its sample, this clonotype was seen many times. The antigen is unknown.

The receptor comes from a woman aged 18-30 years with stable Graves' hyperthyroidism. Material: peripheral blood. The genes are TRBV2 and TRBJ1-1; perhaps TRBD1 as D (5 bases). CDR3 in amino acids: CASSRDGLNTEAFF. In DNA form, the CDR3 reads TGTGCCAGCAGTAGGGACGGCTTGAACACTGAAGCTTTCTTT. The whole variable domain, filled in from reference TRBV2 and TRBJ1-1, reads EPEVTQTPSHQVTQMGQEVILRCVPISNHLYFYWYRQILGQKVEFLVSFYNNEISEKSEIFDDQFSVERPDGSNFTLKIRSTKLEDSAMYFCASSRDGLNTEAFFGQGTRLTVV.